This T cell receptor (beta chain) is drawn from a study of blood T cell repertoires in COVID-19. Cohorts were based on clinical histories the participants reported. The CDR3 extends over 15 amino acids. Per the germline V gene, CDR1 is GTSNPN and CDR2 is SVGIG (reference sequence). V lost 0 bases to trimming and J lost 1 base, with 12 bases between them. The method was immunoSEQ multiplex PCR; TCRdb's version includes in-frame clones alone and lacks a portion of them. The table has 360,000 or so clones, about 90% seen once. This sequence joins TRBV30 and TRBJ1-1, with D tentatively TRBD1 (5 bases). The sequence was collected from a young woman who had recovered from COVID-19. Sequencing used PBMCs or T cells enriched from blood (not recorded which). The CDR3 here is CAWSVGLYPNTEAFF. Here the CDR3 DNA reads TGTGCCTGGAGTGTGGGACTTTACCCGAACACTGAAGCTTTCTTT. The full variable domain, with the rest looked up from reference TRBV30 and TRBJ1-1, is SQTIHQWPATLVQPVGSPLSLECTVEGTSNPNLYWYRQAAGRGLQLLFYSVGIGQISSEVPQNLSASRPQDRQFILSSKKLLLSDSGFYLCAWSVGLYPNTEAFFGQGTRLTVV.